The 18 T cell receptor beta chains in this list originate from one sample, sequenced in a study of long-term antiretroviral therapy in people with HIV. At the survey level, the v3.0 immunoSEQ assay was run. Using immunoSEQ multiplex PCR, the repertoire was profiled, and TCRdb retains in-frame clones only, with some absent. The sample shows approximately 12,000 clones, about 83% of them seen only once. The sample consisted of unsorted PBMCs, taken 3.4 years after starting antiretroviral therapy. The source of these receptors is a middle-aged man with HIV.

The chain joins TRBV25-1 to TRBJ1-4; 9 positions agree with TRBD1. The CDR3 totals 14 residues. Germline V gene sequence: CDR1 MGHDK, CDR2 SYGVNS. V dropped 6 bases and J dropped 12; count of bases not matched to a gene: 11. CDR3 loop: CASRGQGAYEELFF. In DNA form, the CDR3 reads TGTGCCAGCAGGGGACAGGGCGCGTACGAGGAACTGTTTTTT.

The rearrangement uses TRBV11-2 and TRBJ2-5; D is undetermined. The CDR3 length is 13 residues. Germline values: CDR1 SGHAT, CDR2 FQNNGV. Between the trimmed V and J ends, which lost 2 bases and 3 bases, there was a span of 7 bases. The CDR3 nucleotides read TGTGCCAGCAGCTTATCCAAGGAAGAGACCCAGTACTTC. Its translation: CASSLSKEETQYF.

The chain combines TRBV7-7 with TRBJ2-1; TRBD1 matches 8 bases. Per the germline V gene, CDR1 is SSHAT and CDR2 is FNYEAQ (reference sequence). The CDR3 consists of 15 residues. Unmatched junction bases numbered 4, after V lost 1 base and J lost 5 bases. The CDR3 DNA reads as TGTGCCAGCAGCTTAGGAAACAGGGGGGACAATGAGCAGTTCTTC. It codes for CASSLGNRGDNEQFF.

The genes are TRBV6-4 and TRBJ2-2; TRBD1 or TRBD2 may be the D gene (6 bases each). V lost 3 bases and J 3 bases, leaving 8 bases between the germline ends. The CDR3 consists of 14 residues. CDR1 is MRHNA and CDR2 is SNTAGT in the germline V gene. The CDR3 bases are TGTGCCAGCAGTGAGAGGGGGGACACCGGGGAGCTGTTTTTT. Its protein is CASSERGDTGELFF.

This chain connects TRBV7-3 to TRBJ2-1, with D maybe TRBD1 (6 bases). The CDR3 length is 13 residues. Germline V gene data show CDR1 as SGHTA and CDR2 as FQGTGA. With 0 bases removed from V and 8 bases from J, the gap between germline ends came to 8 bases. CDR3 DNA sequence: TGTGCCAGCAGCTTAACTGGGGGCTATGAGCAGTTCTTC. Translated, it gives CASSLTGGYEQFF. Drawing the rest from reference TRBV7-3 and TRBJ2-1, the complete variable domain is GAGVSQTPSNKVTEKGKYVELRCDPISGHTALYWYRQSLGQGPEFLIYFQGTGAADDSGLPNDRFFAVRPEGSVSTLKIQRTERGDSAVYLCASSLTGGYEQFFGPGTRLTVL.

V usage is TRBV7-3 and J usage is TRBJ2-1, with D perhaps matching TRBD2 (6 bases). V lost 2 bases and J lost 0, with 8 bases in between. Germline V lookup: CDR1 SGHTA, CDR2 FQGTGA. This CDR3 is built from 15 residues. The CDR3 spells CASSLLANSYNEQFF. CDR3 nucleotide sequence: TGTGCCAGCAGCTTACTAGCGAACTCCTACAATGAGCAGTTCTTC.

This clone appeared a few times. The genes are TRBV13 and TRBJ1-4, with D uncertain. The germline V and J ends were trimmed by 6 bases and 0 bases, with 8 bases remaining between them. The CDR3 has 14 amino acids. The germline CDR1 and CDR2 sequences are PRHDT and FYEKMQ (reference sequence). The CDR3 spells CASSLHTTNEKLFF. The CDR3 nucleotides are TGTGCCAGCAGTCTACACACAACTAATGAAAAACTGTTTTTT.

The chain carries TRBV7-9 and TRBJ1-6, with D uncertain. Germline-derived CDR1 and CDR2 are SEHNR and FQNEAQ (reference sequence). This CDR3 has 14 amino acids. V lost 1 base and J lost 8, with 9 bases in between. CDR3 protein: CASSLGLRDSPLHF. The CDR3 bases are TGTGCCAGCAGCTTAGGTCTGAGGGATTCACCCCTCCACTTT.

The V gene is TRBV11-3, the J gene TRBJ2-1; maybe TRBD1 (6 bases). The V gene lost 5 bases and the J gene lost 5 bases, with 7 bases spanning the gap. CDR3 size: 12 residues. Germline assignment: CDR1 SGHNT and CDR2 YENEEA. CDR3 region: CASSRQDNEQFF. CDR3 bases: TGTGCCAGCAGCCGACAGGACAATGAGCAGTTCTTC.

This chain uses TRBV20-1 with TRBJ2-3, with D unclear. The CDR3 contains 10 residues. The germline V gene encodes CDR1 DFQATT and CDR2 SNEGSKA (reference sequence). Trimming pared 4 bases from V and 2 bases from J, leaving 1 base between. This chain's CDR3 is CSANTDTQYF. Here the CDR3 DNA reads TGCAGTGCTAACACAGATACGCAGTATTTT.

The chain combines TRBV7-2 with TRBJ2-7; TRBD2 is a possible D gene (5 bases). The CDR3 loop spans 14 amino acids. Germline V CDR1 and CDR2: SGHTA, FQGNSA. V lost 1 base, J lost 2 bases, and 9 bases lay in between. The chain's CDR3 is CASSLVRETYEQYF. CDR3 nucleotide sequence: TGTGCCAGCAGCTTAGTGAGGGAAACCTACGAGCAGTACTTC.

J is TRBJ1-1 and V is TRBV5-1; tentative D call: TRBD1 (5 bases). In germline, CDR1 is SGHRS, CDR2 YFSETQ. The CDR3 is 15 residues long. V was shortened by 0 bases and J by 1 base, with 10 bases between the two germline ends. The CDR3, as DNA: TGCGCCAGCAGCTTGGCCGAGGGGAAGAACACTGAAGCTTTCTTT. Its translation: CASSLAEGKNTEAFF.

The rearrangement uses TRBV27 and TRBJ1-1, with 9 positions matching TRBD1. Germline V lookup: CDR1 MNHEY, CDR2 SMNVEV (reference sequence). V gave up 2 bases and J gave up 0 bases; unmatched junction bases: 4. The CDR3 is 16 amino acids. In DNA, the CDR3 is TGTGCCAGCAGTTTAAGGACAGGGGAATTGAACACTGAAGCTTTCTTT. Translating gives CASSLRTGELNTEAFF.

This chain connects TRBV7-6 to TRBJ2-1; D unclear. Trimming pared 8 bases from V and 1 base from J, leaving 6 bases between. The CDR3 consists of 12 residues. Germline V gives CDR1 SGHVS, CDR2 FNYEAQ. The CDR3 is CASSTSYNEQFF. The CDR3 region has the DNA TGTGCCAGCTCCACTTCCTACAATGAGCAGTTCTTC.

The CDR3 DNA reads TGCGCCAGCAGCTTGGTTCATCCCCAGGGGCACACTGAAGCTTTCTTT. As protein: CASSLVHPQGHTEAFF. J is TRBJ1-1 and V is TRBV5-1, with D possibly being TRBD1 (6 bases). The CDR3 has 16 amino acids. Germline CDR1 is SGHRS and CDR2 is YFSETQ. Between the trimmed V and J ends, which lost 0 bases and 3 bases, there was a span of 15 bases.

V is TRBV13 and J is TRBJ2-5, with 8 bases identical to TRBD1. The CDR3 totals 15 residues. The J segment lost 2 bases and the V segment lost 5 bases, leaving 7 bases of the junction unmatched. Germline-derived CDR1 and CDR2 are PRHDT and FYEKMQ (reference sequence). The CDR3 is CASSPRTGRQETQYF. The CDR3 DNA is TGTGCCAGCAGCCCACGGACAGGGAGACAAGAGACCCAGTACTTC.

The CDR3 nucleotides are TGTGCCAGCAGCCCGTCTCCGGTGCCTACCTCCTACGAGCAGTACTTC. Its translation: CASSPSPVPTSYEQYF. The chain couples TRBV5-6 to TRBJ2-7; D is unclear. V lost 4 bases and J lost 0, with 17 bases in between. Germline-derived CDR1 and CDR2 are SGHDT and YYEEEE. The CDR3 is 16 residues long.

This chain joins TRBV28 and TRBJ2-7; unclear D gene. This CDR3 comprises 11 residues. Per the germline V gene, CDR1 is MDHEN and CDR2 is SYDVKM. The V gene lost 6 bases and the J gene lost 7 bases, with 10 bases spanning the gap. The CDR3 DNA reads as TGTGCCAGCAGCTCTTTCTTAGAGCAGTACTTC. Protein: CASSSFLEQYF. The complete variable domain, with remaining parts taken from reference TRBV28 and TRBJ2-7, reads DVKVTQSSRYLVKRTGEKVFLECVQDMDHENMFWYRQDPGLGLRLIYFSYDVKMKEKGDIPEGYSVSREKKERFSLILESASTNQTSMYLCASSSFLEQYFGPGTRLTVT.